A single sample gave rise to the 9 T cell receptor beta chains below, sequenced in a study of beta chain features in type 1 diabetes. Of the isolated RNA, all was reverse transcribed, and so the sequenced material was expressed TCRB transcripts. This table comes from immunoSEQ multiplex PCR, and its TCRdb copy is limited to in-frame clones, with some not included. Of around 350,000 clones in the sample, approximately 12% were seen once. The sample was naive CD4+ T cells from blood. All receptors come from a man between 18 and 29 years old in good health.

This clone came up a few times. The CDR3 region is CAWSRLTGVKETQYF. The CDR3 DNA is TGTGCCTGGAGTAGGCTTACAGGGGTGAAAGAGACCCAGTACTTC. The chain is built from TRBV30 and TRBJ2-5, with 7 bases lining up with TRBD1. The germline gives CDR1 GTSNPN, CDR2 SVGIG (reference sequence). The CDR3 sequence is 15 residues long. The J segment lost 3 bases and the V segment lost 2 bases, leaving 9 bases of the junction unmatched.

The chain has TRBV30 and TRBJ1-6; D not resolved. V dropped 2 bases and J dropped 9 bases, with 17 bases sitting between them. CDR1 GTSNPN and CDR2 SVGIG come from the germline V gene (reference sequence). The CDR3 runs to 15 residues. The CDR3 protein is CAWSPPVPRSSPLHF. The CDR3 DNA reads TGTGCCTGGAGTCCCCCTGTCCCACGCAGTTCACCCCTCCACTTT.

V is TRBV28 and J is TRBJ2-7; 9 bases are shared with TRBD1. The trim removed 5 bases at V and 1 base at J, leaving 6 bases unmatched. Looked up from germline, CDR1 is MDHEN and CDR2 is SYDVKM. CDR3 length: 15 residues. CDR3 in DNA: TGTGCCAGCAGTCCTCCCGACAGGGGGTCCTACGAGCAGTACTTC. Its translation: CASSPPDRGSYEQYF.

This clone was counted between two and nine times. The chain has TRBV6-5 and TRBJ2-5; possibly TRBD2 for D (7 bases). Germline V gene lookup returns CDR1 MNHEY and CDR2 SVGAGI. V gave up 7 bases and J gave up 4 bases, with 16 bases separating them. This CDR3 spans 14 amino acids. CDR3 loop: CASTAGADSETQYF. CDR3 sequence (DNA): TGTGCCAGCACCGCGGGGGCCGACTCAGAGACCCAGTACTTC.

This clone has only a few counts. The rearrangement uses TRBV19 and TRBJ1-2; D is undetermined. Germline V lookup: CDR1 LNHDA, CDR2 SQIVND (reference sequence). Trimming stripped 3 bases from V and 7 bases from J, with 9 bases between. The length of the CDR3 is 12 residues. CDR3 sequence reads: CASSIPSGGYTF. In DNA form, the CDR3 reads TGTGCCAGTAGTATCCCGTCGGGTGGCTACACCTTC.

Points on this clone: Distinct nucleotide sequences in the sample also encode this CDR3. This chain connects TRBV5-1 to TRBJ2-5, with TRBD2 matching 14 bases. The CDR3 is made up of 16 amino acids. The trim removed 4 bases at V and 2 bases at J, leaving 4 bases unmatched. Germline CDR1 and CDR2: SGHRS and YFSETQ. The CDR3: CASSPGLAGGQETQYF. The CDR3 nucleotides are TGCGCCAGCAGCCCAGGACTAGCGGGGGGACAAGAGACCCAGTACTTC.

For the CDR3, the DNA is TGTGCCAGCAGCGTCCGGGACAGAAACACAGATACGCAGTATTTT. This translates into CASSVRDRNTDTQYF. This rearrangement joins TRBV9 to TRBJ2-3; 7 nucleotides agree with TRBD1. The V gene end was trimmed by 2 bases and the J gene end by 2 bases; junction bases not matched to a gene: 5. This CDR3 spans 15 amino acids. Germline values: CDR1 SGDLS, CDR2 YYNGEE.

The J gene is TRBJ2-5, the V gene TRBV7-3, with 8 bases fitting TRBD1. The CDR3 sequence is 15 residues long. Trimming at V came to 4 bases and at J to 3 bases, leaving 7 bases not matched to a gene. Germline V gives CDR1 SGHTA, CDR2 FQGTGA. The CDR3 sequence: CASSYRQGSKETQYF. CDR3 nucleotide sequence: TGTGCCAGCAGCTACCGACAGGGGAGTAAAGAGACCCAGTACTTC.

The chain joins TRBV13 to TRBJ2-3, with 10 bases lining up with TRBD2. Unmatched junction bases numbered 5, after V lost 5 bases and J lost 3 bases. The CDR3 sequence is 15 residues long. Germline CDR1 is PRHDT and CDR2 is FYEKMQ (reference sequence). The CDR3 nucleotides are TGTGCCAGCAGCCCAATAGCGGGGGGTACAGATACGCAGTATTTT. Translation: CASSPIAGGTDTQYF.